The 11 T cell receptor beta chains in this list originate from one sample, sequenced in a study of blood T cell repertoires in COVID-19. TCRdb's table, derived via immunoSEQ multiplex PCR, lists solely in-frame clones and lacks some. The sample has tens of thousands of clones; 75% to 85% are singletons. Sequencing was done on a sample of peripheral blood. The receptors stem from a woman of 80 years or more with active or convalescent COVID-19.

The J gene is TRBJ2-7, the V gene TRBV6-5; 9 positions match TRBD2. This CDR3 contains 13 residues. Germline CDR1 is MNHEY and CDR2 is SVGAGI. V shed 8 bases and J 12 bases; nucleotides not matched to a gene: 14. CDR3 protein: CASGAREGRPGYF. In DNA, the CDR3 is TGTGCCAGCGGGGCGCGGGAGGGGCGGCCGGGGTACTTC.

The chain employs TRBV7-2 and TRBJ1-5; tentatively, D is TRBD1 (5 bases). V was clipped by 3 bases and J by 1 base, with 10 bases between them. This CDR3 has 15 amino acids. Germline CDR1 reads SGHTA; CDR2 reads FQGNSA. The CDR3 DNA sequence: TGTGCCAGCAGCTTGGGGCAGCCCAGCAATCAGCCCCAGCATTTT. Translated: CASSLGQPSNQPQHF.

The chain has TRBV7-2 and TRBJ2-3; D unclear. V was pared by 1 base and J by 0 bases, with 8 bases between. There are 15 residues in the CDR3. Germline CDR1 and CDR2: SGHTA and FQGNSA. The CDR3 loop is CASSLGILSTDTQYF. In DNA form, the CDR3 reads TGTGCCAGCAGCTTAGGTATTCTCAGCACAGATACGCAGTATTTT. The entire variable domain, with the rest obtained from reference TRBV7-2 and TRBJ2-3, is as follows: GAGVSQSPSNKVTEKGKDVELRCDPISGHTALYWYRQSLGQGLEFLIYFQGNSAPDKSGLPSDRFSAERTGGSVSTLTIQRTQQEDSAVYLCASSLGILSTDTQYFGPGTRLTVL.

The chain combines TRBV7-3 with TRBJ2-2; possible D gene TRBD1, 5 bases. Trimming left V 2 bases short and J 6 bases short, with 13 bases between. Germline-derived CDR1 and CDR2 are SGHTA and FQGTGA. The CDR3 totals 15 residues. DNA for the CDR3: TGTGCCAGCAGCTTACTTCAGGGAAGCTCCGGGGAGCTGTTTTTT. Its translation is CASSLLQGSSGELFF. The full variable domain, completed using reference TRBV7-3 and TRBJ2-2, is GAGVSQTPSNKVTEKGKYVELRCDPISGHTALYWYRQSLGQGPEFLIYFQGTGAADDSGLPNDRFFAVRPEGSVSTLKIQRTERGDSAVYLCASSLLQGSSGELFFGEGSRLTVL.

This chain connects TRBV5-1 to TRBJ2-7; D might be TRBD2 (6 bases). V shed 5 bases and J shed 4 bases, with 13 bases lying between them. The CDR3 extends over 13 amino acids. The V gene's germline CDR1 is SGHRS and CDR2 YFSETQ. In DNA, the CDR3 is TGCGCCAGCAGTTGGGAGGTTGGTTACGAGCAGTACTTC. Translated: CASSWEVGYEQYF.

The chain links TRBV6-4 to TRBJ2-2; 8 nucleotides align to TRBD2. This CDR3 is built from 14 residues. V lost 9 bases and J lost 4; bases outside the gene matches: 7. CDR1 MRHNA and CDR2 SNTAGT come from the germline V gene. The CDR3 spells CARTSGGGTGELFF. CDR3 DNA: TGTGCCAGAACGAGCGGGGGTGGCACCGGGGAGCTGTTTTTT.

This clone was found a few times. This chain uses TRBV5-1 with TRBJ1-1, with 7 positions matching TRBD1. The CDR3 totals 16 residues. Germline loops: CDR1 SGHRS, CDR2 YFSETQ. Trimming took 4 bases from V and 8 from J; bases not matched to a gene: 17. CDR3 amino acids: CASSLAGDSLPEEAFF. CDR3 in DNA: TGCGCCAGCAGCCTCGCTGGGGACAGTCTACCAGAAGAAGCTTTCTTT.

The V call is TRBV3-1 (or the pseudogene TRBV3-2), the J call TRBJ1-2; a weak D match, TRBD1 (6 bases). The germline gives CDR1 LGHDT, CDR2 YNNKEL (reference sequence). The CDR3 loop spans 16 amino acids. V lost 1 base, J lost 3 bases, and 15 bases lay in between. This CDR3 reads CASSQVRGAGDYGYTF. CDR3 DNA: TGTGCCAGCAGCCAAGTCAGGGGAGCAGGAGACTATGGCTACACCTTC.

The genes are TRBV27 and TRBJ2-3; 10 nucleotides agree with TRBD2. Germline CDR1 reads MNHEY; CDR2 reads SMNVEV (reference sequence). CDR3 length equals 14 residues. The junction had 6 bases not matched to a gene; V was cut back by 6 bases and J by 6 bases. The CDR3 DNA reads TGTGCCAGCAGGGCCAGCGGGAGGGCGGATACGCAGTATTTT. It is translated as CASRASGRADTQYF.

The rearrangement joins TRBV11-2 to TRBJ2-3; D perhaps matches TRBD1 (6 bases). There are 13 residues in the CDR3. V lost 2 bases and J lost 6, with 9 bases in between. Germline loops: CDR1 SGHAT, CDR2 FQNNGV. CDR3 nucleotide sequence: TGTGCCAGCAGCTTATGGGGGCTGGATACGCAGTATTTT. This translates into CASSLWGLDTQYF.

The chain combines TRBV6-5 with TRBJ2-1; D perhaps matches TRBD1 (5 bases). The CDR3 totals 13 residues. Trimming left V 7 bases short and J 4 bases short, with 11 bases between. Germline values: CDR1 MNHEY, CDR2 SVGAGI. As DNA, the CDR3 is TGTGCCAGCACCTCGGACATATACAATGAGCAGTTCTTC. It is translated as CASTSDIYNEQFF.